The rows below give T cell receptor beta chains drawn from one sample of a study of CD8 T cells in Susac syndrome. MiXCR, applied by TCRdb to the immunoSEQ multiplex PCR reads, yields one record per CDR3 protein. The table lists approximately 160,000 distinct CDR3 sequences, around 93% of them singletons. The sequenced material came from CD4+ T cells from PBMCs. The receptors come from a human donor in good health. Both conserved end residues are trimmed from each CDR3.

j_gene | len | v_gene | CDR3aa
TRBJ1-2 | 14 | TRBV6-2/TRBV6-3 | ASSYGDRLANYGYT
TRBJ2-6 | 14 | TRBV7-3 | ASSRQGNSGANVLT
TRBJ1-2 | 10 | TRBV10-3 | AISGQGHGYT
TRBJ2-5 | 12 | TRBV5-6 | ASSSTGVQETQY
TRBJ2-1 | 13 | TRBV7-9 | ASSQVGSSYNEQF
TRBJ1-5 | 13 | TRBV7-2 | ASSLGTHSNQPQH
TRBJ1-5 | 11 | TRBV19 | ASSQRGGQPQH
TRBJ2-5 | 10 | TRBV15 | ATSQYKETQY
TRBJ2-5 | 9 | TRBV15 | ATSRVGDQY
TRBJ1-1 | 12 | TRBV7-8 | ASSLAHAGTEAF
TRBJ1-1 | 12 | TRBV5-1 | ASRFVTGATEAF
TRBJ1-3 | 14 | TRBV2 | ASSLEGQFSGNTIY
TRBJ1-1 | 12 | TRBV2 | ASSRGMGDTEAF
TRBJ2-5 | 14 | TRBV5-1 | ASSPGSGGAPETQY
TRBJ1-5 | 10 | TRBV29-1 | SVVDRYLPQH
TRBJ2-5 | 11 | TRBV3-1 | ASRFRIQETQY
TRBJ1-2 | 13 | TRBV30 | AWSDWDRGQDGYT
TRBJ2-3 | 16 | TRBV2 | ASSDYPRTSGGGDTQY
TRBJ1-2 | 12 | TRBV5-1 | ASSFLSESYGYT
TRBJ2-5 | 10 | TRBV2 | ASSLAEETQY
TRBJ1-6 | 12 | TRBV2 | ASSDGTANSPLH
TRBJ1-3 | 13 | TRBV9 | ASSSGGGSGNTIY
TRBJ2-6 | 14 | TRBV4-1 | ASSQEAAPGANVLT
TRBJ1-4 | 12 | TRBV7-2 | ASSLERGRGKLF
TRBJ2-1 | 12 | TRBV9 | ASTPGGDGDEQF
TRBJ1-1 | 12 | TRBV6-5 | ASSLQGADTEAF
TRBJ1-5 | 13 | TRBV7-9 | ASSLGSGSNQPQH